The 31 T cell receptor beta chains presented below share a single source sample, sequenced in a study of shared clonotypes between healthy human individuals. Clones were sequenced by immunoSEQ multiplex PCR, and TCRdb holds only the in-frame ones, with some missing. The data contain more than 2 million clones, 85% to 95% of them singletons. It was CD45RO-negative cells, positively selected for CCR7, that made up naive CD8 cells, with terminally differentiated effector memory CD45RA+ cells excluded. Material for sequencing was naive CD8+ T cells sorted from blood. The receptor set was obtained from a young man in good health.

This clone has a single count. The chain is built from TRBV5-6 and TRBJ2-7; D gene ambiguous. Germline loops: CDR1 SGHDT, CDR2 YYEEEE. Trimming left V 4 bases short and J 4 bases short, with 9 bases between. CDR3 length equals 12 residues. DNA of the CDR3: TGTGCCAGCAGCGATGACTCATACGAGCAGTACTTC. It encodes CASSDDSYEQYF.

This clone appeared a single time. This chain uses TRBV4-3 with TRBJ2-7; D is ambiguous. V was trimmed by 0 bases and J by 6 bases, leaving 15 bases between them. This CDR3 has 15 residues. The germline V gene has CDR1 LGHNA and CDR2 YSLEER. CDR3 DNA: TGCGCCAGCAGCCAAGAATATCGACTTGCCATCGAGCAGTACTTC. It yields the protein CASSQEYRLAIEQYF.

The chain combines TRBV6-5 with TRBJ1-5; no reliable D call. From germline, CDR1 is MNHEY and CDR2 SVGAGI. Trimming left V 5 bases short and J 6 bases short, with 17 bases between. The CDR3 extends over 15 amino acids. The CDR3 DNA sequence: TGTGCCAGCAGTCGTGAGGCGTATGGTGGTCAGCCCCAGCATTTT. Amino acids: CASSREAYGGQPQHF.

The V call is TRBV9, the J call TRBJ1-4; TRBD1 matches 7 bases. Trimming cost V 0 bases and J 6 bases; bases outside gene matches: 5. The germline V gene encodes CDR1 SGDLS and CDR2 YYNGEE. This CDR3 has 15 residues. CDR3 in amino acids: CASSVGRGGYEKLFF. The CDR3 DNA reads as TGTGCCAGCAGCGTAGGGCGAGGGGGCTATGAAAAACTGTTTTTT.

The rearrangement links TRBV30 to TRBJ1-1; D may be TRBD1 (5 bases). The length of the CDR3 is 12 residues. The germline CDR1 and CDR2 sequences are GTSNPN and SVGIG (reference sequence). The germline V and J ends were trimmed by 5 bases and 1 base, with 8 bases remaining between them. In nucleotides, the CDR3 is TGTGCCTGGTGGGGGGAGAACACTGAAGCTTTCTTT. The encoded protein is CAWWGENTEAFF.

V usage is TRBV25-1 and J usage is TRBJ1-5; 9 bases are a match to TRBD1. V was pared by 5 bases and J by 3 bases, with 5 bases of the junction left unmatched. The CDR3 is 15 residues long. Per the germline V gene, CDR1 is MGHDK and CDR2 is SYGVNS. The CDR3 here is CASSSGTGNNQPQHF. DNA for the CDR3: TGTGCCAGCAGTTCCGGGACAGGGAACAATCAGCCCCAGCATTTT.

The chain links TRBV11-3 to TRBJ2-2; no definite D call. Germline CDR1 SGHNT, CDR2 YENEEA. The CDR3 spans 13 residues. The V end lost 5 bases, the J end lost 3 bases, and 7 bases lay between the germline ends. This chain's CDR3 is CASSLLYTGELFF. The CDR3 coding sequence is TGTGCCAGCAGCCTCCTCTACACCGGGGAGCTGTTTTTT.

The gene calls are TRBV4-3 and TRBJ2-7, with 11 nucleotides matching TRBD2. V shed 0 bases, J shed 7 bases, and the junction held 14 bases outside the gene matches. Germline CDR1 LGHNA, CDR2 YSLEER. The CDR3 runs 18 residues. CDR3 coding DNA: TGCGCCAGCAGCCAAGATGGAGATAGCGGGAGGGCCGCGGGGGAGCAGTACTTC. Amino acid sequence: CASSQDGDSGRAAGEQYF.

Regarding this clone: Distinct nucleotide sequences in the sample also encode this CDR3. V and J are TRBV6-5 and TRBJ1-2, with D possibly TRBD1 on 5 matching bases. This CDR3 is 14 amino acids long. Germline CDR1 is MNHEY and CDR2 is SVGAGI. Trimming pared 0 bases from V and 3 bases from J, leaving 8 bases between. CDR3: CASSYSGGDYGYTF. The CDR3 nucleotides read TGTGCCAGCAGTTACTCCGGGGGGGACTATGGCTACACCTTC.

This clone was picked up one time. V is TRBV5-1 and J is TRBJ1-1; 7 bases fit TRBD1. The ends lost 0 bases at V and 1 base at J; junction bases unmatched: 3. The CDR3 contains 15 residues. The germline CDR1 and CDR2 sequences are SGHRS and YFSETQ. The CDR3 DNA is TGCGCCAGCAGCTTGGCGACAGGGAAGAACACTGAAGCTTTCTTT. It codes for CASSLATGKNTEAFF.

About this clone: At the DNA level, this CDR3 is encoded by other sequences in the same sample as well. The chain carries TRBV9 and TRBJ1-6, with a possible D match to TRBD1 (5 bases). Germline CDR1 and CDR2: SGDLS and YYNGEE. V was shortened by 2 bases and J by 10 bases, with 10 bases between the two germline ends. The CDR3 extends over 13 amino acids. The CDR3 DNA follows: TGTGCCAGCAGCGTCGGGGCAGGCTCACCCCTCCACTTT. Translating gives CASSVGAGSPLHF.

Note on this clone: The identical CDR3 is also encoded by other nucleotide sequences in the sample. This chain links TRBV30 with TRBJ2-7, with D perhaps matching TRBD1 (6 bases). V lost 0 bases and J lost 3, with 9 bases in between. The CDR3 loop spans 13 amino acids. CDR1 is GTSNPN, CDR2 SVGIG, per germline (reference sequence). CDR3 sequence: CAWSVQGNYEQYF. The CDR3 DNA sequence: TGTGCCTGGAGTGTACAGGGAAACTACGAGCAGTACTTC.

This clone appeared a single time. The junction differs from germline at one of its ends, possibly a read error. This chain links TRBV28 with TRBJ2-5, with D possibly called TRBD1 or TRBD2 (6 bases each). CDR1 MDHEN and CDR2 SYDVKM come from the germline V gene. The CDR3 runs 12 residues. CDR3 loop: CASSWGPTGENF. The CDR3 coding sequence is TGTGCCAGCAGTTGGGGGCCAACGGGGGAAAACTTC.

The chain employs TRBV7-3 and TRBJ2-3; the match to TRBD1 covers 9 bases. J lost 11 bases, V lost 5 bases, and 14 bases had no gene match. The germline gives CDR1 SGHTA, CDR2 FQGTGA. The CDR3 loop spans 15 amino acids. CDR3 in amino acids: CASSPTGGGTEVQYF. Here the CDR3 DNA reads TGTGCCAGCAGCCCCACAGGGGGCGGCACAGAAGTGCAGTATTTT.

This clone was seen just once. Other DNA sequences of this sample code for an identical CDR3. CDR3 sequence reads: CASGDYEQYF. The CDR3 DNA sequence: TGTGCCAGTGGAGATTACGAGCAGTACTTC. This chain uses TRBV2 with TRBJ2-7; no definite D call. V lost 9 bases and J 4 bases, leaving 7 bases between the germline ends. CDR3 size: 10 residues. Germline V gene lookup returns CDR1 SNHLY and CDR2 FYNNEI. The full variable domain, rest sourced from reference TRBV2 and TRBJ2-7, is EPEVTQTPSHQVTQMGQEVILRCVPISNHLYFYWYRQILGQKVEFLVSFYNNEISEKSEIFDDQFSVERPDGSNFTLKIRSTKLEDSAMYFCASGDYEQYFGPGTRLTVT.

V usage is TRBV30 and J usage is TRBJ2-3; 14 bases are a match to TRBD2. The V segment lost 0 bases and the J segment 2 bases; nucleotides outside the gene matches: 13. Germline V gene lookup returns CDR1 GTSNPN and CDR2 SVGIG (reference sequence). The CDR3 is made up of 20 amino acids. CDR3 DNA: TGTGCCTGGAGTGTAGAGGACCGACTAGCGGGGGGGCGAGTCACAGATACGCAGTATTTT. It encodes CAWSVEDRLAGGRVTDTQYF.

Concerning this clone itself: The same CDR3 arises from other DNA sequences in this sample as well. This chain joins TRBV15 and TRBJ2-5; tentatively, D is TRBD2 (5 bases). Trimming took off 4 bases at V and 5 bases at J, with 8 bases between the two ends. CDR1 LNHNV and CDR2 YYDKDF come from the germline V gene (reference sequence). The CDR3 extends over 12 amino acids. This chain's CDR3 is CATSTRGETQYF. The CDR3 coding sequence is TGTGCCACCAGCACCCGAGGGGAGACCCAGTACTTC.

The genes are TRBV10-3 and TRBJ2-1; 7 bases match TRBD2. The CDR3 length is 10 residues. With V trimmed by 8 bases and J by 9 bases, 1 base remained unmatched. Germline V gene data show CDR1 as ENHRY and CDR2 as SYGVKD. CDR3 sequence (DNA): TGTGCCATCGGGGGGGGTGAGCAGTTCTTC. This sequence encodes CAIGGGEQFF.

The CDR3 DNA reads as TGTGCCAGCAGCTATTCGAGACAGGGGGCGCGGTACGAGCAGTACTTC. It encodes CASSYSRQGARYEQYF. V usage is TRBV7-9 and J usage is TRBJ2-7; 10 bases fit TRBD1. J gave up 4 bases and V 4 bases, and 10 bases lay outside the gene matches. The CDR3 spans 16 residues. The germline V gene encodes CDR1 SEHNR and CDR2 FQNEAQ (reference sequence).

The chain recombines TRBV11-2 with TRBJ2-4, with D possibly matching TRBD1 (5 bases). The V gene's germline CDR1 is SGHAT and CDR2 FQNNGV. The V end was cut by 2 bases, the J end by 11 bases, with 16 bases between. This CDR3 is 14 amino acids long. CDR3 coding DNA: TGTGCCAGCAGCTTATTTCTACCGGACAACTTTCAGTACTTC. Translating gives CASSLFLPDNFQYF. Full variable domain (outside the CDR3, taken from reference TRBV11-2 and TRBJ2-4): EAGVAQSPRYKIIEKRQSVAFWCNPISGHATLYWYQQILGQGPKLLIQFQNNGVVDDSQLPKDRFSAERLKGVDSTLKIQPAKLEDSAVYLCASSLFLPDNFQYFGAGTRLSVL.

The chain is built from TRBV11-2 and TRBJ2-1; D is possibly TRBD2 (5 bases). V was clipped by 0 bases and J by 4 bases, with 10 bases between them. This CDR3 is built from 15 residues. Germline V gene sequence: CDR1 SGHAT, CDR2 FQNNGV. The CDR3 DNA reads TGTGCCAGCAGCTTAGATCGAGCGGTATACAATGAGCAGTTCTTC. The encoded protein is CASSLDRAVYNEQFF.

V and J are TRBV2 and TRBJ2-7; D ambiguous. Trimming took off 3 bases at V and 2 bases at J, with 11 bases between the two ends. Germline values: CDR1 SNHLY, CDR2 FYNNEI. This CDR3 is 14 amino acids long. CDR3 sequence (DNA): TGTGCCAGCAGTGATGCGGTACACGCCTACGAGCAGTACTTC. Protein: CASSDAVHAYEQYF.

The V and J genes are TRBV2 and TRBJ1-1, with D unclear. Trimming removed 3 bases from V and 5 bases from J, with 4 bases in between. CDR1 and CDR2 from the germline V gene are SNHLY and FYNNEI. The length of the CDR3 is 11 residues. The CDR3 coding sequence is TGTGCCAGCAGTGAGGATACTGAAGCTTTCTTT. It translates to CASSEDTEAFF. Full variable domain (rest looked up from reference TRBV2 and TRBJ1-1): EPEVTQTPSHQVTQMGQEVILRCVPISNHLYFYWYRQILGQKVEFLVSFYNNEISEKSEIFDDQFSVERPDGSNFTLKIRSTKLEDSAMYFCASSEDTEAFFGQGTRLTVV.

The chain has TRBV30 and TRBJ2-7, with 10 bases lining up with TRBD1. Germline V gene lookup returns CDR1 GTSNPN and CDR2 SVGIG (reference sequence). The junction had 11 bases not matched to a gene; V was cut back by 5 bases and J by 7 bases. The CDR3 extends over 14 amino acids. Written as DNA, the CDR3 is TGTGCCTGGGACCCGGGACAGGGGACTAGGGAGCAGTACTTC. This sequence encodes CAWDPGQGTREQYF.

The chain has TRBV13 and TRBJ2-2; no reliable D call. The germline V gene encodes CDR1 PRHDT and CDR2 FYEKMQ (reference sequence). The CDR3 is 15 amino acids. The V end lost 4 bases, the J end lost 0 bases, and 9 bases lay between the germline ends. CDR3 in amino acids: CASSSVDTNTGELFF. Written as DNA, the CDR3 is TGTGCCAGCAGCTCTGTCGATACGAACACCGGGGAGCTGTTTTTT.

The chain joins TRBV6-6 to TRBJ1-1; no clear D gene. The CDR3 spans 15 residues. CDR1 and CDR2 (germline): MNHNY, SVGAGI (reference sequence). Trimming cost V 1 base and J 1 base, with 10 bases left between them. The CDR3 reads CASSYWAAENTEAFF. The CDR3 DNA is TGTGCCAGCAGTTACTGGGCGGCAGAGAACACTGAAGCTTTCTTT.

As DNA, the CDR3 is TGTGCCAGCAGCTCCCCGGACGAGAACACTGAAGCTTTCTTT. Encoded protein: CASSSPDENTEAFF. The rearrangement joins TRBV7-9 to TRBJ1-1, with D unresolved. The CDR3 has 14 amino acids. Germline V lookup: CDR1 SEHNR, CDR2 FQNEAQ (reference sequence). The ends were cut back, 4 bases at V and 1 base at J, with 10 bases in the middle.

J is TRBJ2-7 and V is TRBV6-1; either TRBD1 or TRBD2 may fit D (5 bases each). Germline CDR1 and CDR2: MNHNS and SASEGT. V was cut by 6 bases and J by 2 bases, with 17 bases left in between. The CDR3 runs to 15 residues. CDR3 sequence: CASSEKGTEAYEQYF. The DNA for the CDR3 is TGTGCCAGCAGCGAAAAAGGGACGGAAGCCTACGAGCAGTACTTC.

This clone was observed a single time. This sequence joins TRBV6-1 and TRBJ1-2; D unclear. CDR1 MNHNS and CDR2 SASEGT come from the germline V gene. The germline V and J ends were trimmed by 10 bases and 2 bases, with 14 bases remaining between them. The CDR3 length is 13 residues. CDR3 sequence: CAIEGRLNYGYTF. As DNA, the CDR3 is TGTGCCATCGAAGGACGGTTGAACTATGGCTACACCTTC.

V and J are TRBV19 and TRBJ2-7; 12 bases are a match to TRBD2. The CDR3 contains 15 residues. Per germline, CDR1 LNHDA and CDR2 SQIVND (reference sequence). The ends lost 6 bases at V and 6 bases at J; junction bases unmatched: 9. The CDR3 DNA reads TGTGCCAGTAGCCCACTAGCGGGAGGAGGGGGCGAGCAGTACTTC. Translated: CASSPLAGGGGEQYF. The full variable domain, completed using reference TRBV19 and TRBJ2-7, is DGGITQSPKYLFRKEGQNVTLSCEQNLNHDAMYWYRQDPGQGLRLIYYSQIVNDFQKGDIAEGYSVSREKKESFPLTVTSAQKNPTAFYLCASSPLAGGGGEQYFGPGTRLTVT.

This rearrangement joins TRBV5-8 to TRBJ2-1, with TRBD2 as a possible D gene (5 bases). Germline V lookup: CDR1 SGHTS, CDR2 YDEGEE. V was trimmed by 3 bases and J by 8 bases, leaving 15 bases between them. The CDR3 spans 14 residues. The CDR3 nucleotides are TGTGCCAGCAGCTGGGAGAATTTTGAGGATGAGCAGTTCTTC. Its translation: CASSWENFEDEQFF.